One T cell receptor (beta chain) is described in this entry. CDR1 is SGHDT, CDR2 YYEEEE, per germline. V dropped 4 bases and J dropped 6; count of bases not matched to a gene: 8. The CDR3 spans 14 residues. This specimen comes from a study of blood T cell repertoires in COVID-19. Study details: Collection of acute and convalescent COVID-19 samples took place in the United States, Italy and Spain.

In the original analysis: Scientists estimated how many nucleated cells there were by amplifying reference gene primers. Clones were sequenced by immunoSEQ multiplex PCR, and TCRdb holds only the in-frame ones, with some missing. Clone size and V and J calls were adopted from that table, with D and trimming inferred from the DNA. The sample yields about 140,000 clones, roughly four fifths seen once. The chain joins TRBV5-6 to TRBJ1-2; TRBD1 matches 8 bases. Sequences were obtained from peripheral blood. This TCR was sampled from a woman between 50 and 59 years old with active or convalescent COVID-19. The CDR3 DNA reads as TGTGCCAGCAGCCGCCAGGACAGGGTGAATGGCTACACCTTC. Residues: CASSRQDRVNGYTF.